The present TCR beta chain was sequenced within a study of identical twins. TCRdb ran MiXCR on the 5' RACE reads and lists one entry per CDR3 protein. The data contain under 900,000 distinct CDR3 sequences, roughly 18% of them seen just once; the ten biggest clones take up less than 15%. CDR3 length: 13 residues. V was pared by 3 bases and J by 6 bases, with 12 bases between. Germline V CDR1 and CDR2: DFQATT, SNEGSKA (reference sequence). The table lists this clonotype with a few counts. In addition, the sample was reused for a study of T cells expressing NK-cell markers. That source notes: Top CD8+ clonotypes included the dominant CD3+CD56+NKG2C+ clonotypes in six donors. A few donors' CD3+CD56-NKG2C+ cells were dominated by the same clonotypes.

The TCR comes from a woman between 18 and 29 years old in good health. Sequenced input: PBMCs. The V and J genes are TRBV20-1 and TRBJ2-1; D is unclear. CDR3 DNA: TGCAGTGCTAGTGGTACTAACGGCAATGAGCAGTTCTTC. It codes for CSASGTNGNEQFF.